This entry features one T cell receptor (beta chain) sequence. The sample is drawn from a study of blood T cells in healthy people across ages. A second PCR of 7 to 11 cycles used a sample-barcoded 5' primer and a J-beta primer mix. All cDNA molecules were each tagged by a template-switch adaptor with 12 random nucleotides. TCRdb re-called the 5' RACE reads with MiXCR, one entry per CDR3 protein. The sample includes 700,000 or so distinct CDR3 sequences, 35% to 50% of them seen just once. Extraction of total RNA produced a minimum of 5 micrograms from each sample. V shed 2 bases and J shed 0 bases, with 9 bases lying between them. Germline CDR1 is DFQATT and CDR2 is SNEGSKA (reference sequence). The CDR3 length is 14 residues.

Specimen: blood. The V and J genes are TRBV20-1 and TRBJ2-3, with TRBD2 as a possible D gene (5 bases). The receptor's source is an older man in good health. The CDR3, as DNA: TGCAGTGCTAGAATTAGCGCTAGCACAGATACGCAGTATTTT. Translation gives CSARISASTDTQYF.